This note documents a single T cell receptor beta chain sequence. What it binds is unknown. This sample was included in a study of T cell responses to AZD1222 COVID-19 vaccine. Findings and limits, study-wide: Dominant at 160-218 and 743-854, vaccine-associated CD4 TCRs also spanned spike. Unmutated variant regions are reportedly targeted by nearly half of spike-specific TCRs. The peak T cell response came first, and repertoires were sampled only after it. The study found Spike-specific TCR breadth and depth rose after two AZD1222 doses.

Germline V lookup: CDR1 LNHDA, CDR2 SQIVND (reference sequence). The CDR3 spans 15 residues. Trimming shortened V by 7 bases and J by 0 bases, and 13 bases separated the two germline ends. Only in-frame clones appear in the TCRdb table, and some are missing; sequencing was by immunoSEQ multiplex PCR. The sample carries 120,000 to 150,000 clones, about nine tenths recorded once. This TCR was recovered from an adult who received the AZD1222 COVID-19 vaccine. Sequenced material: peripheral blood, taken 28 days after the second AZD1222 dose. The chain employs TRBV19 and TRBJ2-1, with a tentative D call TRBD2 (5 bases). CDR3 loop: CASTYTSVSYNEQFF. The CDR3 region has the DNA TGTGCCAGTACCTATACTAGTGTCTCCTACAATGAGCAGTTCTTC.